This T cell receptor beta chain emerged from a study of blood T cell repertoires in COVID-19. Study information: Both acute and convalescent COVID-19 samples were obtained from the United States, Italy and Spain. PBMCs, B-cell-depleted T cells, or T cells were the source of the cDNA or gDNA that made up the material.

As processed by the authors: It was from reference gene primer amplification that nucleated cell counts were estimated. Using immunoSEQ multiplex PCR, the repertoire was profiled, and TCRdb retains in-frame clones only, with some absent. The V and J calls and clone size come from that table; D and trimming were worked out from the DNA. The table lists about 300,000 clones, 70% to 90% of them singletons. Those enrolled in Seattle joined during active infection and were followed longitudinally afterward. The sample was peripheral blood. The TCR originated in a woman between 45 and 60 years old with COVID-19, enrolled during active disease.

CDR3 residues: CASFSRDSLAPSGANVLTF. DNA for the CDR3: TGCGCCAGCTTCTCTCGGGACAGTCTTGCACCCTCTGGGGCCAACGTCCTGACTTTC. This chain connects TRBV5-1 to TRBJ2-6; 7 bases are a match to TRBD1. The junction had 16 bases not matched to a gene; V was cut back by 7 bases and J by 0 bases. This CDR3 contains 19 residues. Germline V lookup: CDR1 SGHRS, CDR2 YFSETQ.